The 9 T cell receptor beta chains in this list originate from one sample, sequenced in a study of cytomegalovirus exposure and HLA in healthy donors. With 60 Vbeta and 13 Jbeta primers, the PCR was carried out. Measured with immunoSEQ multiplex PCR; TCRdb has only the in-frame clones, and not every one. The top ten hold around 1.9% of the sample, which has 150,000 to 200,000 clones, approximately 82% seen once. The specimen was PBMCs. These TCRs come from a young woman in good health and CMV-seropositive.

This chain links TRBV9 with TRBJ1-3; perhaps TRBD1 as D (5 bases). CDR1 SGDLS and CDR2 YYNGEE come from the germline V gene. V was pared by 4 bases and J by 8 bases, with 16 bases between. This CDR3 has 14 residues. As DNA, the CDR3 is TGTGCCAGCAGCCACGACAGTATTGTAGACACCATATATTTT. Translating it yields CASSHDSIVDTIYF.

A few counts support this clone. This rearrangement joins TRBV4-1 to TRBJ2-3, with D possibly being TRBD2 (7 bases). The CDR3 covers 15 residues. The V and J ends lost 2 bases and 2 bases respectively, with 11 bases between them. Germline assignment: CDR1 MGHRA and CDR2 YSYEKL. Written as DNA, the CDR3 is TGCGCCAGCAGCCAACAGGCGGGGGCCACAGATACGCAGTATTTT. Translating it yields CASSQQAGATDTQYF.

The chain is built from TRBV7-2 and TRBJ2-5; possible D gene TRBD2, 5 bases. The CDR3 extends over 16 amino acids. The ends were cut back, 5 bases at V and 2 bases at J, with 18 bases in the middle. Germline-derived CDR1 and CDR2 are SGHTA and FQGNSA. Here the CDR3 DNA reads TGTGCCAGCAGCGCCTTAGGCGCGGGCTTACAAGAGACCCAGTACTTC. The encoded protein is CASSALGAGLQETQYF.

This chain links TRBV29-1 with TRBJ2-3; the match to TRBD2 covers 14 bases. CDR1 SQVTM and CDR2 ANQGSEA come from the germline V gene. After removal of 6 bases from V and 6 bases from J, the junction contained 11 bases not matched to a gene. The CDR3 length is 16 residues. The CDR3 sequence is CSVEPGLAGAGDTQYF. CDR3 DNA: TGCAGCGTGGAACCGGGACTAGCGGGGGCAGGGGATACGCAGTATTTT.

The gene calls are TRBV2 and TRBJ2-1, with D possibly being TRBD2 (6 bases). The CDR3 loop spans 13 amino acids. Trimming shortened V by 5 bases and J by 5 bases, and 10 bases separated the two germline ends. In germline, CDR1 is SNHLY, CDR2 FYNNEI. The CDR3 reads CASSLDYHNEQFF. CDR3 nucleotides: TGTGCCAGCAGTTTGGACTACCACAATGAGCAGTTCTTC.

The gene calls are TRBV9 and TRBJ1-2; TRBD1 matches 10 bases. This CDR3 contains 16 residues. Trimming at V came to 3 bases and at J to 3 bases, leaving 8 bases not matched to a gene. The germline CDR1 and CDR2 sequences are SGDLS and YYNGEE. The CDR3, as DNA: TGTGCCAGCAGCGGAGACAGGGGGCGAGTTGACTATGGCTACACCTTC. It encodes CASSGDRGRVDYGYTF.

The chain combines TRBV5-7 with TRBJ2-6; a possible D gene is TRBD2 (5 bases). TRBV5-7 is given ORF status, its function remaining uncertain. CDR3 size: 19 residues. Trimming cost V 1 base and J 0 bases, with 17 bases left between them. The CDR3 is CASSLCGLGASSGANVLTF. The CDR3 DNA follows: TGTGCCAGCAGCTTGTGCGGACTGGGCGCCAGCTCTGGGGCCAACGTCCTGACTTTC.

This clone has only one observation. V and J are TRBV27 and TRBJ2-5, with 9 positions matching TRBD2. Germline loops: CDR1 MNHEY, CDR2 SMNVEV (reference sequence). Trimming cost V 5 bases and J 3 bases; bases outside gene matches: 7. The CDR3 sequence is 15 residues long. The CDR3 DNA sequence: TGTGCCAGCAGTAACATAGCGGGAGCCAAAGAGACCCAGTACTTC. Translation gives CASSNIAGAKETQYF.

The chain is built from TRBV29-1 and TRBJ2-1; 7 nucleotides match TRBD1. With V trimmed by 2 bases and J by 9 bases, 4 bases remained unmatched. The CDR3 is made up of 12 amino acids. Germline V lookup: CDR1 SQVTM, CDR2 ANQGSEA. CDR3 amino acids: CSVETGAGEQFF. The CDR3 coding sequence is TGCAGCGTTGAAACAGGGGCGGGTGAGCAGTTCTTC.